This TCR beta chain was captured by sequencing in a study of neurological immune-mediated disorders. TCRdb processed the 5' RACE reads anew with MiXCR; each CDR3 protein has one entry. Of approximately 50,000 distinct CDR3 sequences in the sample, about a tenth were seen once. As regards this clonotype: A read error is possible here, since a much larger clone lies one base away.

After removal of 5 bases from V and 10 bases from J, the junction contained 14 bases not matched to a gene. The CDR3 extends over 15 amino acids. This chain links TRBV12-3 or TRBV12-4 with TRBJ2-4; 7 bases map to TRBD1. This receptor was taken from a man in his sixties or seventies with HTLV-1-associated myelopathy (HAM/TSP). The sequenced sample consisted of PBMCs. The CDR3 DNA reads TGTGCCAGCAGTGCCCTAGGGGGCCGAGAAGAGATTCAGTACTTC. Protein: CASSALGGREEIQYF.